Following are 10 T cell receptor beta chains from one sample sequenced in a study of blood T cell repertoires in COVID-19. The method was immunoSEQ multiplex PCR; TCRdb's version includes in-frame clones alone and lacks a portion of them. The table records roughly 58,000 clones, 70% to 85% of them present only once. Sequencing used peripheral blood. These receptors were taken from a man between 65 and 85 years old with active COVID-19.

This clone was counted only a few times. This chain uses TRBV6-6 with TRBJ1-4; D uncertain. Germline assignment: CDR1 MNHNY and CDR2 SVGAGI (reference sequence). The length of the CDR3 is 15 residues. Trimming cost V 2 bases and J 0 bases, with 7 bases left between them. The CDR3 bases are TGTGCCAGCAGTTACCGAGGTGCAACTAATGAAAAACTGTTTTTT. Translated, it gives CASSYRGATNEKLFF.

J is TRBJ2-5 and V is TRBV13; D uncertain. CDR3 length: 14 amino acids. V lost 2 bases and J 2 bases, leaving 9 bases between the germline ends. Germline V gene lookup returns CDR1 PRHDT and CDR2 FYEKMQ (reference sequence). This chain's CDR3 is CASSLLSSQETQYF. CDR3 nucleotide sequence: TGTGCCAGCAGCTTACTGTCCAGTCAAGAGACCCAGTACTTC.

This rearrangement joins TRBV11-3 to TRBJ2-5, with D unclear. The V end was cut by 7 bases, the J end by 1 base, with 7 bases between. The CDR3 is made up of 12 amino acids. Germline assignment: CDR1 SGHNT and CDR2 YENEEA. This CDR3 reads CASNIPQETQYF. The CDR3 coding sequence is TGTGCCAGCAACATACCCCAAGAGACCCAGTACTTC.

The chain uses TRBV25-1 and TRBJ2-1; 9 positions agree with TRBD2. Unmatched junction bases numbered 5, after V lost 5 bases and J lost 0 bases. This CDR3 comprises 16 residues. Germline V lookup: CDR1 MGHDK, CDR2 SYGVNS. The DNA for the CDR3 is TGTGCCAGCAGTACCCTAGCGGGACTCTCCTACAATGAGCAGTTCTTC. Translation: CASSTLAGLSYNEQFF.

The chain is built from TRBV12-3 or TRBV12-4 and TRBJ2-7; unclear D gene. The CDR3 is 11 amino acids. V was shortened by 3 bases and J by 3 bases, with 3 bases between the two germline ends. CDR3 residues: CASSFGYEQYF. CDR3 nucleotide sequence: TGTGCCAGCAGTTTCGGCTACGAGCAGTACTTC.

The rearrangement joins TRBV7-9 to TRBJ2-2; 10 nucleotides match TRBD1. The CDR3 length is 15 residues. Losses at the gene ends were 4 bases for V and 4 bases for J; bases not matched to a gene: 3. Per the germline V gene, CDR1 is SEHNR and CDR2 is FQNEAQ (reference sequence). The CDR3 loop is CASSSGTGVTGELFF. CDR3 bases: TGTGCCAGCAGCTCCGGGACAGGGGTCACCGGGGAGCTGTTTTTT.

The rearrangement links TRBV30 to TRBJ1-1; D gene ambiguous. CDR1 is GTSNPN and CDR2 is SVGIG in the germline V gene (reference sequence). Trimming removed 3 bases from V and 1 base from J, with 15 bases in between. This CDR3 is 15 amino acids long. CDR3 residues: CAWSTEIGRNTEAFF. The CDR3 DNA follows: TGTGCCTGGAGCACCGAAATCGGGAGGAACACTGAAGCTTTCTTT.

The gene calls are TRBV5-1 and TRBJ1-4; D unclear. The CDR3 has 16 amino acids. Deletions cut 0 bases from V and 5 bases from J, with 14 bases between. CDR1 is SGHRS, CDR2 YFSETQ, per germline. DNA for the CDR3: TGCGCCAGCAGCTTGGGAGATGCACCCTCCAATGAAAAACTGTTTTTT. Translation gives CASSLGDAPSNEKLFF.

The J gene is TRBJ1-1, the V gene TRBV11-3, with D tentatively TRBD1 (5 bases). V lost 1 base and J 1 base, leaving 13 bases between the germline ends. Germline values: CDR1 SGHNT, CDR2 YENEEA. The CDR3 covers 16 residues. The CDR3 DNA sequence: TGTGCCAGCAGCTTAGGGGCAGGGATGGGGAACACTGAAGCTTTCTTT. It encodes CASSLGAGMGNTEAFF.

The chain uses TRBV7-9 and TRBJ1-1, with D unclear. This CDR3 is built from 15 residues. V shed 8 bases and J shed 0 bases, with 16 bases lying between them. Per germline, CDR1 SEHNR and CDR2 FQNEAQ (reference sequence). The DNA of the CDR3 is TGTGCCAGCTGGGAGGGAGTTGGCATGAACACTGAAGCTTTCTTT. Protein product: CASWEGVGMNTEAFF.